These T cell receptor beta chains were read from a single sample in a study of cytomegalovirus exposure and HLA in healthy donors. The protocol was immunoSEQ multiplex PCR, while the TCRdb copy is restricted to in-frame clones and leaves out a portion. The data contain fewer than 250,000 clones, 70% to 80% of them seen just once; the ten biggest clones take up roughly 15%. Sequencing input: PBMCs. The receptors derive from a man aged 40-49 years in good health and CMV-seronegative. The CDR3 runs from the conserved cysteine through the conserved F or W. Fields, in order: CDR3 length, clone size, D gene, J gene, V gene, CDR3 DNA, CDR3 protein. D genes are given only for firm matches. Not every row has a clone size; where given, it reads once, few, many or a size class.

13	NA	TRBD1	TRBJ1-1	TRBV7-3	TGTGCCAGCAGCCCGCAGACAGGGGCTGAAGCTTTCTTT	CASSPQTGAEAFF
15	NA	TRBD1	TRBJ2-1	TRBV27	TGTGCCAGCAGTTCGCCGGGGACAGTGCCCAATGAGCAGTTCTTC	CASSSPGTVPNEQFF
14	NA	TRBD2	TRBJ2-1	TRBV11-3	TGTGCCAGCAGCTTCACGGGACTAGACAATGAGCAGTTCTTC	CASSFTGLDNEQFF
16	NA	TRBD1	TRBJ2-1	TRBV5-1	TGCGCCAGCAGCTTGGAAGGGGACAGCTCCTACAATGAGCAGTTCTTC	CASSLEGDSSYNEQFF
11	NA	TRBD1	TRBJ2-7	TRBV28	TGTGCCGCGACAGGGGGCTACGAGCAGTACTTC	CAATGGYEQYF
15	NA	TRBD2	TRBJ2-7	TRBV27	TGTGCCAGCAGTTTAGCAGCGGGAGGGCCCTACGAGCAGTACTTC	CASSLAAGGPYEQYF
14	few	NA	TRBJ2-7	TRBV18	TGTGCCAGCTCACCACGGGGCCAGGCCTACGAGCAGTACTTC	CASSPRGQAYEQYF
13	NA	TRBD1	TRBJ2-7	TRBV10-3	TGTGCCATCCGTGGACAGGTACCCTACGAGCAGTACTTC	CAIRGQVPYEQYF
17	NA	NA	TRBJ2-7	TRBV5-1	TGCGCCAGCAGCTCGCGGAAAGCAGGGTGCGTGCGCTACGAGCAGTACTTC	CASSSRKAGCVRYEQYF
10	NA	TRBD1	TRBJ2-1	TRBV25-1	TGTGCCAGTGGGGACAGCTGGTTATTCTTC	CASGDSWLFF
13	once	NA	TRBJ2-7	TRBV7-3	TGTGCCAGCAGGGTTCGGAGGGGCCACGAGCAGTACTTC	CASRVRRGHEQYF
14	NA	NA	TRBJ2-2	TRBV10-2	TGCGCCAGCAGTGAATCAGGGAACACCGGGGAGCTGTTTTTT	CASSESGNTGELFF
15	NA	NA	TRBJ1-5	TRBV18	TGTGCCAGCTCACCGCAACAGAGTGGCAATCAGCCCCAGCATTTT	CASSPQQSGNQPQHF
15	NA	TRBD2	TRBJ2-1	TRBV5-1	TGCGCCAGCAGTCCTCTAGCGGGTCCTTACAATGAGCAGTTCTTC	CASSPLAGPYNEQFF
16	NA	TRBD2	TRBJ2-3	TRBV19	TGTGCCAGTAGTACTTGGACTAGCCGTAGCACAGATACGCAGTATTTT	CASSTWTSRSTDTQYF
14	NA	NA	TRBJ1-4	TRBV5-1	TGCGCCAGCAGCTTGGAGAGAGCTAATGAAAAACTGTTTTTT	CASSLERANEKLFF
14	NA	NA	TRBJ2-3	TRBV11-3	TGTGCCAGCAGCTTATATGGGGCCCCAGATACGCAGTATTTT	CASSLYGAPDTQYF
14	NA	NA	TRBJ1-4	TRBV11-2	TGTGCCAGCAGCTTATCCAGGGCCAATGAAAAACTGTTTTTT	CASSLSRANEKLFF
16	once	NA	TRBJ2-1	TRBV28	TGTGCCAGCAGAGCTAGGACAGACGGGACGGGCAATGAGCAGTTCTTC	CASRARTDGTGNEQFF
18	NA	TRBD1	TRBJ2-2	TRBV7-8	TGTGCCAGCTCTTTGGGCAGGGGGCTCGGACAAGAAACCGGGGAGCTGTTTTTT	CASSLGRGLGQETGELFF
16	NA	TRBD1	TRBJ1-5	TRBV27	TGTGCCAGCAGTTTTTCTTGGACAGGAGGCAATCAGCCCCAGCATTTT	CASSFSWTGGNQPQHF
14	NA	NA	TRBJ1-5	TRBV28	TGTGCCAGCAGTTCCCGCCTAGTCGATCAGCCCCAGCATTTT	CASSSRLVDQPQHF
15	NA	NA	TRBJ2-2	TRBV9	TGTGCCAGCAGCGTAGAGGGGCTATCCGACCGGGAGCTGTTTTTT	CASSVEGLSDRELFF
13	few	NA	TRBJ1-1	TRBV7-3	TGTGCCAGCAGCTACAGGGAGGGCACTGAAGCTTTCTTT	CASSYREGTEAFF
15	few	NA	TRBJ2-2	TRBV4-2	TGTGCCAGCAGCCAAGAGGGCCTTAACACCGGGGAGCTGTTTTTT	CASSQEGLNTGELFF
17	NA	TRBD2	TRBJ2-1	TRBV2	TGTGCCAGCAGTGAAGCAAGGACTAGCGGGGGGCGGGGTGAGCAGTTCTTC	CASSEARTSGGRGEQFF
18	NA	TRBD1	TRBJ1-3	TRBV4-1	TGCGCCAGCAGCCAAGATTCGGGACAGGTCGTCTCTGGAAACACCATATATTTT	CASSQDSGQVVSGNTIYF
15	once	TRBD2	TRBJ2-2	TRBV7-3	TGTGCCAGCAGACGGGGGTCGGGGGGAACCGGGGAGCTGTTTTTT	CASRRGSGGTGELFF
11	NA	NA	TRBJ2-3	TRBV7-2	TGTGCCAGCAGCATCCGGGGTACGCAGTATTTT	CASSIRGTQYF
15	NA	NA	TRBJ1-1	TRBV28	TGTGCCAGCAGTTTATTGCCAGGCGGGGGGACTGAAGCTTTCTTT	CASSLLPGGGTEAFF
12	NA	NA	TRBJ2-5	TRBV2	TGTGCCAGCAGTGACCCCATGGAGACCCAGTACTTC	CASSDPMETQYF
12	NA	NA	TRBJ2-7	TRBV28	TGTGCCGTCAGGGTTAACCCCTACGAGCAGTACTTC	CAVRVNPYEQYF
15	NA	NA	TRBJ1-5	TRBV2	TGTGCCAGCAGTGAGTATAGGGGGTACAATCAGCCCCAGCATTTT	CASSEYRGYNQPQHF
15	NA	TRBD1	TRBJ1-1	TRBV7-9	TGTTCCAGCAGCCTTTTGGGACAGGGAGACACTGAAGCTTTCTTT	CSSSLLGQGDTEAFF
14	NA	TRBD1	TRBJ2-7	TRBV29-1	TGCAGCGTTGTCTGGCCAGGGGGCTTCTACGAGCAGTACTTC	CSVVWPGGFYEQYF
19	NA	TRBD2	TRBJ2-7	TRBV5-1	TGCGCCAGCCGCCTTAACCCAGCGGGGGGGCAGGCTAGCTCCTACGAGCAGTACTTC	CASRLNPAGGQASSYEQYF
15	NA	TRBD1	TRBJ2-1	TRBV15	TGTGCCACCAGCAGGGGACAGGGGGATTACAATGAGCAGTTCTTC	CATSRGQGDYNEQFF
14	NA	TRBD2	TRBJ2-3	TRBV2	TGTGCCATCCGGACTAGCGGTCTCACAGATACGCAGTATTTT	CAIRTSGLTDTQYF
16	NA	TRBD1	TRBJ1-1	TRBV18	TGTGCCAGCTCACCACGACAGGGATCCATGAACACTGAAGCTTTCTTT	CASSPRQGSMNTEAFF
14	NA	TRBD2	TRBJ2-5	TRBV7-6	TGTGCCAGCAGCTTAGGCGGGGGGCCAGAGACCCAGTACTTC	CASSLGGGPETQYF
16	NA	TRBD2	TRBJ2-2	TRBV11-2	TGTGCCAGCAGCACCGCGGGGGGGCCCAGGACCGGGGAGCTGTTTTTT	CASSTAGGPRTGELFF